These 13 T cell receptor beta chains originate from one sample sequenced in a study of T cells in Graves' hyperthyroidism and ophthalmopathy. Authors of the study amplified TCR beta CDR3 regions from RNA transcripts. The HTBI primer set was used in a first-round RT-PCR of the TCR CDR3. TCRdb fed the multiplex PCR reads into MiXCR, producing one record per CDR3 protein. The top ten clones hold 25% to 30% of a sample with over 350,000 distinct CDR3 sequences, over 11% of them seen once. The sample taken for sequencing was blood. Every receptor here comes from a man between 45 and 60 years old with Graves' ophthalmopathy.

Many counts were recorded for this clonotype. In nucleotides, the CDR3 is TGCAGTGCTGGGTCTAGCGGGAGTCTTTCCGAGCAGTACTTC. It encodes CSAGSSGSLSEQYF. This chain uses TRBV20-1 with TRBJ2-7, with 10 positions matching TRBD2. Looked up from germline, CDR1 is DFQATT and CDR2 is SNEGSKA (reference sequence). J gave up 6 bases and V 5 bases, and 10 bases lay outside the gene matches. The CDR3 runs to 14 residues.

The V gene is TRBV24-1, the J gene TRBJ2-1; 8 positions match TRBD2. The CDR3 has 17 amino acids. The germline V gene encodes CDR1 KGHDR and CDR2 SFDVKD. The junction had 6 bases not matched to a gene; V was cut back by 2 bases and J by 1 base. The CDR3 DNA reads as TGTGCCACCAGTGATTCGGGTGTAGCGGGATCCTACAATGAGCAGTTCTTC. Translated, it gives CATSDSGVAGSYNEQFF.

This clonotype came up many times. The CDR3 is CASSDGDPSNYGYTF. CDR3 sequence (DNA): TGCGCCAGCAGTGACGGCGATCCTTCTAACTATGGCTACACCTTC. The chain employs TRBV10-2 and TRBJ1-2; D remains unclear. The CDR3 runs to 15 residues. V lost 3 bases to trimming and J lost 0 bases, with 11 bases between them. Germline V gives CDR1 WSHSY, CDR2 SAAADI.

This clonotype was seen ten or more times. CDR3 nucleotides: TGTGCCAGCAACCTCGGTGAGGGGAGCGGCGAGCAGTACTTC. Amino acid sequence: CASNLGEGSGEQYF. The V gene is TRBV3-1, the J gene TRBJ2-7; tentatively, D is TRBD1 or TRBD2 (5 bases each). This CDR3 is 14 amino acids long. The germline V gene encodes CDR1 LGHDT and CDR2 YNNKEL (reference sequence). The ends were cut back, 7 bases at V and 6 bases at J, with 19 bases in the middle.

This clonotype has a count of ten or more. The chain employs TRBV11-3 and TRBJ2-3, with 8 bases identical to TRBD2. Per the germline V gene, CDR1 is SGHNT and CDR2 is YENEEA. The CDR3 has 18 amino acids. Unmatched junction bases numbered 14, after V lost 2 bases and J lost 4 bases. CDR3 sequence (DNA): TGTGCCAGCAGCTTAAGGGGCATCATAGCGGGATACCCAGATACGCAGTATTTT. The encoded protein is CASSLRGIIAGYPDTQYF.

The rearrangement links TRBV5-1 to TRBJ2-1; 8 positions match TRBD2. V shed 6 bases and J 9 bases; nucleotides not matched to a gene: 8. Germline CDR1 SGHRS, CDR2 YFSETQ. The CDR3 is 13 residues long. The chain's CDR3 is CASNIAGLSEQFF. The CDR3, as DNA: TGCGCCAGCAATATAGCGGGATTAAGTGAGCAGTTCTTC.

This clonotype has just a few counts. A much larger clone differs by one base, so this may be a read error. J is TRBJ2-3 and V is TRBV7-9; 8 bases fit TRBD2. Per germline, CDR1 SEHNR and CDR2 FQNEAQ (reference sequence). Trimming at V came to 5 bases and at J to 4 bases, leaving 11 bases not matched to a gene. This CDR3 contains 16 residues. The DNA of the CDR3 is TGTGCCAGCAGCCCTAGCGGGTGGGCGGGAGCAGATACGCAGTATTTT. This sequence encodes CASSPSGWAGADTQYF.

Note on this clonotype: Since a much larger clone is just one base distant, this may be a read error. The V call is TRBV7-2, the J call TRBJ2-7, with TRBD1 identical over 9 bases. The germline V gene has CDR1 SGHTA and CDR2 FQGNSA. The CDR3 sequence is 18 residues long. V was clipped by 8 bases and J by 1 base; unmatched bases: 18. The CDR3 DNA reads TGTGCCAGCGGCTGGACATTACAGGGGGCACGCGCGTCCTACGAGCAGTACTTC. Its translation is CASGWTLQGARASYEQYF. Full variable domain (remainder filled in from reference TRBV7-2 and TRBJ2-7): GAGVSQSPSNKVTEKGKDVELRCDPISGHTALYWYRQSLGQGLEFLIYFQGNSAPDKSGLPSDRFSAERTGGSVSTLTIQRTQQEDSAVYLCASGWTLQGARASYEQYFGPGTRLTVT.

CDR3 DNA: TGTGCCAGCAGTTTATTTGGGTCCGGGGAGCTGTTTTTT. Protein sequence: CASSLFGSGELFF. The chain links TRBV27 to TRBJ2-2; D gene unclear. The ends were cut back, 1 base at V and 6 bases at J, with 6 bases in the middle. Germline assignment: CDR1 MNHEY and CDR2 SMNVEV (reference sequence). There are 13 residues in the CDR3.

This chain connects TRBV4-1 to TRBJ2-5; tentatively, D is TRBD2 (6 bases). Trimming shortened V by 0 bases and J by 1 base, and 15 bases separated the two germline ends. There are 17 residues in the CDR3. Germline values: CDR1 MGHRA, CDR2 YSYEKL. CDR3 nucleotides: TGCGCCAGCAGCCAAGATAGGAGGGAAAAAAGCCAAGAGACCCAGTACTTC. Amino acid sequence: CASSQDRREKSQETQYF.

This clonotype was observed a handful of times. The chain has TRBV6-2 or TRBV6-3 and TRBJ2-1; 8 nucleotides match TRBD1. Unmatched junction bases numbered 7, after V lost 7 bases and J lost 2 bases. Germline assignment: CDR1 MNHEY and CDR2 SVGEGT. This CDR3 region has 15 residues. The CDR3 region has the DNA TGTGCCAGCACCGAGACAGGGGCACCCTACAATGAGCAGTTCTTC. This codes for CASTETGAPYNEQFF.

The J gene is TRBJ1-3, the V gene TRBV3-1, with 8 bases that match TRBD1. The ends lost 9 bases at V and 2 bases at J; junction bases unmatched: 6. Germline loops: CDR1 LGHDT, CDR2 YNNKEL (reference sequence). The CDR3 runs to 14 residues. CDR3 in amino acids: CASTQGATGNTIYF. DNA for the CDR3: TGTGCCAGTACCCAGGGGGCAACTGGAAACACCATATATTTT.

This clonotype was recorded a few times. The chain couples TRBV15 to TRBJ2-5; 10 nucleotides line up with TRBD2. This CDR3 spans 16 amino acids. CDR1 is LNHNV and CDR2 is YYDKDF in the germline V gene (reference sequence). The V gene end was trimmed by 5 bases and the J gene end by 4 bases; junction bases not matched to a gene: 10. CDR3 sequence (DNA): TGTGCCACCAGCCCCGCGCTAGCGGGAGTCCCAGAGACCCAGTACTTC. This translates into CATSPALAGVPETQYF. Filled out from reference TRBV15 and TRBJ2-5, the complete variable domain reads DAMVIQNPRYQVTQFGKPVTLSCSQTLNHNVMYWYQQKSSQAPKLLFHYYDKDFNNEADTPDNFQSRRPNTSFCFLDIRSPGLGDTAMYLCATSPALAGVPETQYFGPGTRLLVL.